This entry describes one T cell receptor (beta chain). Antigen: not known. Deep-level settings were used for running the assay. Measured with immunoSEQ multiplex PCR; TCRdb has only the in-frame clones, and not every one. The repertoire includes approximately 2.5 million clones, over 85% of them detected once, and around 0.14% sits in the top ten. This entry comes from a study of shared clonotypes between healthy human individuals. Points from the study as a whole: As a rule, naive subsets had a larger estimated richness than memory subsets.

Germline V gene lookup returns CDR1 SEHNR and CDR2 FQNEAQ (reference sequence). This CDR3 contains 13 residues. V lost 7 bases to trimming and J lost 2 bases, with 12 bases between them. Donors comprised healthy HIV-negative adults lacking recent acute infections or vaccinations. Investigators divided CD4+ cells into CD45RA+ naive and CD45RA-negative memory subsets. The chain uses TRBV7-9 and TRBJ2-7; perhaps D is TRBD1 or TRBD2 (5 bases each). Sequenced: naive CD4+ T cells sorted from blood. Subset specified: CD45RA+ positively selected. The receptor was derived from a man younger than 35 in good health. CDR3 in DNA: TGTGCCAGCACCTCACCGGGACCCTACGAGCAGTACTTC. It specifies CASTSPGPYEQYF.